Here is one T cell receptor beta chain with its context. This clone has only one observation. Its recognized antigen is unknown. Qualities for individual bases were not recorded, and no much larger clone is one base off. The Qiagen DNeasy kit was used to extract genomic DNA both from unsorted PBMCs and from the negatively selected CD4+ and CD8+ fractions. Amplification of TCR beta CDR3 regions was done by immunoSEQ multiplex PCR with primers that anneal to V and J segments. A synthetic immune receptor repertoire was used to minimize amplification bias, and any residual bias was removed computationally once sequencing was done. From the authors' description of their analysis: Custom Python scripts were used to quantify repertoire diversity as the Shannon entropy index. The unsorted, CD4+ and CD8+ repertoires were each analyzed separately, with the exception of combined analyses, where CD4+ and CD8+ sequences were merged in silico. TCRdb carries this immuneACCESS record with in-frame sequences only. Its versions omit some clonotypes, under half of them owing to an unresolved V gene in the studies checked, with the rest unexplained. The D gene and trimming were derived from the DNA, and the V and J assignments and clone size from that table. The sample profile shows some 23,000 clones; around 94% of them were found once. The ten biggest clones cover about 3.9% of the sample.

The record originates from a study of PD-1 blockade in classical Hodgkin lymphoma (dated by TCRdb to about 2020). Regarding the research as a whole: The study used CyTOF and TCR beta sequencing to define a peripheral blood immune signature of response to PD-1 blockade in classical Hodgkin lymphoma.

General study outcomes and caveats: Newly diagnosed patients were reported to have lower baseline TCR diversity than healthy donors, and relapsed/refractory patients were reported to have lower baseline TCR diversity still. The study was limited to a single clinical trial cohort, and causes of repertoire differences, possibly disease activity or prior therapy, remained undefined.

From its cysteine to its phenylalanine, the CDR3 spans 15 amino acids. Only CDR3 DNA is held: 45 bases, read in frame from base 1. Trimming takes 4 bases from V and 5 bases from J, and the germline ends sit 16 bases apart. Sample time point, as interpreted from the label and publication: newly diagnosed, previously untreated cHL patient sample. As a comparison group for the relapsed/refractory trial patients, PBMCs from patients with newly diagnosed, previously untreated classical Hodgkin lymphoma were sequenced. Peripheral blood was collected in 8 mL Vacutainer Cell Preparation Tubes, from which PBMCs were isolated by centrifugation and then cryopreserved.

This TCR was recovered from a human donor with classical Hodgkin lymphoma. Rearrangement joined TRBV23-1 to TRBJ2-3; a weak D assignment points to TRBD1 (6 bases agree). TRBV23-1 is given ORF status, its function remaining uncertain. Sequencing used peripheral blood mononuclear cells (PBMCs). At the DNA level, the sequence is TGCGCCAGCAGTCCCCGGACAGTTTATCAAGATACGCAGTATTTT. Its protein is CASSPRTVYQDTQYF.